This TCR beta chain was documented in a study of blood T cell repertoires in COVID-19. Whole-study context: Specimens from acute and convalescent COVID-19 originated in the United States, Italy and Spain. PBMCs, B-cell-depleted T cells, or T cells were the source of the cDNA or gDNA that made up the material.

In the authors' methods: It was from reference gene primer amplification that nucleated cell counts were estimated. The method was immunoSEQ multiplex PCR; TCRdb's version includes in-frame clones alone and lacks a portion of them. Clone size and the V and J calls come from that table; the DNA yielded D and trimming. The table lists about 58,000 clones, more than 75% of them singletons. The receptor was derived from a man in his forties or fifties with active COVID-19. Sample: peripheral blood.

Here the CDR3 DNA reads TGTGCCAGCAGCACCGGGACTAGCGTCTACGAGCAGTACTTC. Translating gives CASSTGTSVYEQYF. The chain employs TRBV5-4 and TRBJ2-7; the match to TRBD2 covers 10 bases. The germline V gene encodes CDR1 SGHNT and CDR2 YYREEE (reference sequence). The V gene end was trimmed by 4 bases and the J gene end by 3 bases; junction bases not matched to a gene: 4. This CDR3 region has 14 residues. The full variable domain, rest sourced from reference TRBV5-4 and TRBJ2-7, is ETGVTQSPTHLIKTRGQQVTLRCSSQSGHNTVSWYQQALGQGPQFIFQYYREEENGRGNFPPRFSGLQFPNYSSELNVNALELDDSALYLCASSTGTSVYEQYFGPGTRLTVT.